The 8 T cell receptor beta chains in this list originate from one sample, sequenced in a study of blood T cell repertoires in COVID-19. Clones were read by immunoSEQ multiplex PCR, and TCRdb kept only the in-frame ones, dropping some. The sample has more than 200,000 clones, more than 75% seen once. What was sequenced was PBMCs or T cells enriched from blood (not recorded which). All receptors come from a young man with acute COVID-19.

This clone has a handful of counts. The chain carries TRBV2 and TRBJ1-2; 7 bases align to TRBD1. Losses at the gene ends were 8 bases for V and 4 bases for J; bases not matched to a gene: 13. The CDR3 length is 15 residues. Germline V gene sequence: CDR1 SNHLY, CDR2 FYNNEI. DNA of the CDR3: TGTGCCAGCCCTAGGCCGGACCCAGGGGGCTATGGCTACACCTTC. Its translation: CASPRPDPGGYGYTF. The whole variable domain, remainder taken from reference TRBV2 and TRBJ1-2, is EPEVTQTPSHQVTQMGQEVILRCVPISNHLYFYWYRQILGQKVEFLVSFYNNEISEKSEIFDDQFSVERPDGSNFTLKIRSTKLEDSAMYFCASPRPDPGGYGYTFGSGTRLTVV.

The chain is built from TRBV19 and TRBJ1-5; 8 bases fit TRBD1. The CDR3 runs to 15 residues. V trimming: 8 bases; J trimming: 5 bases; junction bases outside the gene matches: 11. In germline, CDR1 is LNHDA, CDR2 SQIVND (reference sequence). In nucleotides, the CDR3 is TGTGCCAGTGGCGACTCGGACAGGGTTTATCAGCCCCAGCATTTT. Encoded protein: CASGDSDRVYQPQHF.

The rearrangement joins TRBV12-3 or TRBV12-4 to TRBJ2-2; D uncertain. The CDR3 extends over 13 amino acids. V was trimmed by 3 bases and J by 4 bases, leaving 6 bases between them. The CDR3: CASSFLSTGELFF. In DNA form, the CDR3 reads TGTGCCAGCAGTTTCCTTTCCACCGGGGAGCTGTTTTTT.

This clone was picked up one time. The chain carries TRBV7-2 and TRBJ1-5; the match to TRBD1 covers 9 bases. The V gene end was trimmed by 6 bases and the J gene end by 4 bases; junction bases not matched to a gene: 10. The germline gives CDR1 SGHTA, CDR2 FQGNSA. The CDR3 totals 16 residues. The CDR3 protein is CASRPTGGGLNQPQHF. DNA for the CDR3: TGTGCCAGCAGACCTACAGGGGGCGGCCTTAATCAGCCCCAGCATTTT.

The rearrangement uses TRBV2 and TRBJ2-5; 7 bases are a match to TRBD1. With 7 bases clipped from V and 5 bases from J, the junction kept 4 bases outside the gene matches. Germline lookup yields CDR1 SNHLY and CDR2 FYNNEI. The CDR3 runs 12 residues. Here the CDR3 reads CASTLTGETQYF. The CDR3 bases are TGTGCCAGCACCCTGACAGGGGAGACCCAGTACTTC.

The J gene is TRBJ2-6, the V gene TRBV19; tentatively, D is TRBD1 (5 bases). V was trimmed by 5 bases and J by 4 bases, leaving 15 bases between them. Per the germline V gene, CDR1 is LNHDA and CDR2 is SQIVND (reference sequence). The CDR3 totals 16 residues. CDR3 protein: CASSAPGLTGANVLTF. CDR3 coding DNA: TGTGCCAGTAGTGCCCCAGGGCTAACCGGGGCCAACGTCCTGACTTTC.

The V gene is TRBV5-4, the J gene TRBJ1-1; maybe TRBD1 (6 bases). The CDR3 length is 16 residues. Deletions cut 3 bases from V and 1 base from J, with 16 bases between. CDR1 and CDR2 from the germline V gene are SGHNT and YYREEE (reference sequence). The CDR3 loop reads CASSSRTTGKNTEAFF. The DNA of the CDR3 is TGTGCCAGCAGCTCGAGAACGACAGGAAAGAACACTGAAGCTTTCTTT.

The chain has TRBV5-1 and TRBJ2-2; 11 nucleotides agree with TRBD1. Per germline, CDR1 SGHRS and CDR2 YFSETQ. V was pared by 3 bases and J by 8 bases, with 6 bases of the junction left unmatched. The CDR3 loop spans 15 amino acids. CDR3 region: CASSSRTGGGGELFF. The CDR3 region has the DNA TGCGCCAGCAGCTCGAGGACAGGGGGCGGAGGGGAGCTGTTTTTT.